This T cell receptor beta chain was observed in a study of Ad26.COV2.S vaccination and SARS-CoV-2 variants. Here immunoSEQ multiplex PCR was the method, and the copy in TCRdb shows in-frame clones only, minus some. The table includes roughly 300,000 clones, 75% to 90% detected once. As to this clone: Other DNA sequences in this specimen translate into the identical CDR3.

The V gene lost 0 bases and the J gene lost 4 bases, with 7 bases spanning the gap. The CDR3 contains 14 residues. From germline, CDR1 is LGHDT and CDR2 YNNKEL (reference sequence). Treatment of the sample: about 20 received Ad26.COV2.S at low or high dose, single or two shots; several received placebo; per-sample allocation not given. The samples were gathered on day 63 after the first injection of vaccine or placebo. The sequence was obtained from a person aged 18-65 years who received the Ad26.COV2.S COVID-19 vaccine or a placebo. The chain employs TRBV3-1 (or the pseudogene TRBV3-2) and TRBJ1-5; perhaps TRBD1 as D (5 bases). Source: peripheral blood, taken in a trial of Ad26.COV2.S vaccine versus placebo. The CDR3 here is CASSQDPGNQPQHF. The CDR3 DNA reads TGTGCCAGCAGCCAAGATCCAGGGAATCAGCCCCAGCATTTT.